The subject of this entry is one TCR beta chain. What it recognizes is unknown. A junction boundary mismatches the germline segment, possibly from a read error. Profiling relied on immunoSEQ multiplex PCR, and the TCRdb table lists in-frame clones only, not all of them. Among under 600,000 clones listed, roughly 95% were seen once. This record belongs to a study of shared clonotypes between healthy human individuals. Study-wide findings and caveats: Clonotypes which were not shared had lower generation probabilities than clonotypes that all four donors shared.

Per the germline V gene, CDR1 is MNHNS and CDR2 is SASEGT. CDR3 size: 13 residues. There were no recent acute infections or vaccinations among the donors, who were healthy HIV-negative adults. This clonotype was obtained from a woman in her twenties or thirties in good health. The material sequenced was naive CD4+ T cells sorted from blood. Described subset: CD45RA+ positively selected. The chain uses TRBV6-1 and TRBJ2-7; D call uncertain. The CDR3 loop reads CVSSEDKVYEQYF. The CDR3 DNA follows: TGTGTCAGCAGTGAAGACAAGGTCTACGAGCAGTACTTC.